A selection of T cell receptor beta chains follows, all from one sample in a study of OX40 agonist ivuxolimab in advanced cancers. Sequencing was performed with immunoSEQ multiplex PCR; in TCRdb, only in-frame clones are kept and a portion is missing. The data contain approximately 67,000 clones, approximately 90% of them singletons. The sample here was CD4+ or CD8+ T cells sorted from blood, taken in a trial of the OX40 agonist ivuxolimab. Receptors were obtained from an adult with an advanced solid tumor such as melanoma, head and neck, liver or kidney cancer. CDR3s include the opening cysteine and the closing phenylalanine or tryptophan. The D gene is left open where the match is weak. Clone size is given for some rows only: seen once, a few or many times, or a class if the clone is expanded.

d_gene	v_gene	abundance	j_gene	CDR3nt	CDR3aa
-	TRBV6-1	-	TRBJ1-1	TGTGCCAGCTTAATACTTTTCGAGGCTTTCTTT	CASLILFEAFF
TRBD1	TRBV28	-	TRBJ2-5	TGTGCCAGCAGCGGACTGACAGGGTCAAAGACCCAGTACTTC	CASSGLTGSKTQYF
-	TRBV13	-	TRBJ2-5	TGTGCCAGCAGCTTGGGGGCCCAGGGGGGAGAGACCCAGTACTTC	CASSLGAQGGETQYF
-	TRBV10-2	few	TRBJ2-7	TGCGCCAGCAGTCATGGGGGGCCTGACGAGCAGTACTTC	CASSHGGPDEQYF
-	TRBV7-6	-	TRBJ2-7	TGTGCCAGCAGTCCCTCAGGGTCCTACGAGCAGTACTTC	CASSPSGSYEQYF
-	TRBV11-2	-	TRBJ2-1	TGTGCCAGCAGCTTAGATACTCGGCAGGGCGTCTACAATGAGCAGTTCTTC	CASSLDTRQGVYNEQFF
TRBD1	TRBV7-8	-	TRBJ1-1	TGTGCCAGCAGCTTAGCTAGATATCCGGGACAGGGAAGGGGGAACACTGAAGCTTTCTTT	CASSLARYPGQGRGNTEAFF
TRBD2	TRBV7-2	-	TRBJ2-3	TGTGCCAGCAGCTTAGAAGCGGGGTTCGGAGATACGCAGTATTTT	CASSLEAGFGDTQYF
TRBD2	TRBV6-5	-	TRBJ2-1	TGTGCCAGCAGTTACTCAACTAGCGGGAGGGGGTATGAGCAGTTCTTC	CASSYSTSGRGYEQFF
TRBD1	TRBV19	-	TRBJ1-1	TGTGCCACGGGACAGGGTTGGACTGAAGCTTTCTTT	CATGQGWTEAFF
TRBD2	TRBV29-1	few	TRBJ2-7	TGCAGCGTTGAATTAGGGGACTACGCCTACGAGCAGTACTTC	CSVELGDYAYEQYF
TRBD1	TRBV9	-	TRBJ2-5	TGTGCCAGCAGCGACCCGGGGGCAGGGGGCGTAGAGACCCAGTACTTC	CASSDPGAGGVETQYF
-	TRBV13	-	TRBJ1-2	TGTGCCAGCAGCTCAACGGTAGCTAACTATGGCTACACCTTC	CASSSTVANYGYTF
-	TRBV20-1	-	TRBJ1-1	TGCAGTGCTAGTGAACAGGCTGAAGCTTTCTTT	CSASEQAEAFF
TRBD2	TRBV11-3	-	TRBJ2-2	TGTGCCAGCAGCTCTCGACTAGCGGGGGTGAACACCGGGGAGCTGTTTTTT	CASSSRLAGVNTGELFF
-	TRBV5-1	-	TRBJ2-1	TGCGCCAGCAGCCCACCGGGCCCAACCTACAATGAGCAGTTCTTC	CASSPPGPTYNEQFF
TRBD2	TRBV19	-	TRBJ2-7	TGTGCCAGTAGTATTACTAGCGGGAGCTCGGGCTCCTACGAGCAGTACTTC	CASSITSGSSGSYEQYF
-	TRBV7-9	-	TRBJ1-2	TGTGCCAGCAGCTTAGATAGGGAATCCTATGGCTACACCTTC	CASSLDRESYGYTF
-	TRBV7-6	-	TRBJ2-7	TGTGCCAGCAGCCCTTCCCCCACAAGCTACGAGCAGTACTTC	CASSPSPTSYEQYF
TRBD1	TRBV7-3	-	TRBJ2-7	TGTGCCAGCAGCTTAGGACAGGGGGCGAACGAGCAGTACTTC	CASSLGQGANEQYF
-	TRBV21-1	-	TRBJ1-1	TGTGCCAGCAGCATCGGGGGACACTTGAACACTGAAGCTTTCTTT	CASSIGGHLNTEAFF
-	TRBV2	-	TRBJ1-1	TGTGCCATCTTCCGGGACCCAGGGTCTGAAGCTTTCTTT	CAIFRDPGSEAFF
-	TRBV7-9	-	TRBJ2-1	TGTGCCAGCAGCCTAGGGGCTGGCAGGGGCCTCGGGTTTGAGCAGTTCTTC	CASSLGAGRGLGFEQFF
-	TRBV2	-	TRBJ1-6	TGTGCCAGCAGTGAAGTGGGAGAGGGTTCACCCCTCCACTTT	CASSEVGEGSPLHF
-	TRBV9	-	TRBJ2-1	TGTGCCAGCAGCGTAGAGAGTAGCTCCTACAATGAGCAGTTCTTC	CASSVESSSYNEQFF
-	TRBV7-2	-	TRBJ2-1	TGTGCCAGCAGCTTAACTAGCACGGGTGAGCAGTTCTTC	CASSLTSTGEQFF
-	TRBV7-8	-	TRBJ1-5	TGTGCCAGCAGCGTAGGGATTCAGCCCCAGCATTTT	CASSVGIQPQHF
-	TRBV4-3	-	TRBJ2-1	TGCGCCAGCAGCCAAGAAGCGAGGAGCTCCTACAATGAGCAGTTCTTC	CASSQEARSSYNEQFF
TRBD1	TRBV6-6	-	TRBJ2-2	TGTGCCAGCAGTTACTGGGACAGGACCACCGGGGAGCTGTTTTTT	CASSYWDRTTGELFF
-	TRBV11-2	once	TRBJ2-1	TGTGCCAGCAGCTTGGGGTATTCGGACAATGAACAGTTCTTC	CASSLGYSDNEQFF
TRBD2	TRBV7-3	-	TRBJ2-7	TGTGCCAGCAGCTTAGGGGCTAGCGGTTCCTACGAGCAGTACTTC	CASSLGASGSYEQYF
-	TRBV13	-	TRBJ2-7	TGTGCCAGCAGGGATACTACGGTGGATGGCGAGCAGTACTTC	CASRDTTVDGEQYF
-	TRBV27	-	TRBJ2-7	TGTGCCAGCAGTTTATCTCTGAACACGGCCTACGAGCAGTACTTC	CASSLSLNTAYEQYF
TRBD1	TRBV5-4	-	TRBJ2-1	TGTGCCAGCAGCTGGGGACAGCCCGATGAGCAGTTCTTC	CASSWGQPDEQFF
-	TRBV7-9	-	TRBJ1-5	TGTGCCAGCAGCTTTACAGGGACCAATCAGCCCCAGCATTTT	CASSFTGTNQPQHF
TRBD1	TRBV28	-	TRBJ1-2	TGTGCCAGCAGTTCCCACACAGGGGGTTATGGCTACACCTTC	CASSSHTGGYGYTF
-	TRBV15	-	TRBJ1-1	TGTGCCACCAGCAGCTCCAGACAGTCTTCTGAAGCTTTCTTT	CATSSSRQSSEAFF
-	TRBV28	-	TRBJ1-3	TGTGCCAGCAGTCTTCTCCGACCCGCTGGAAACACCATATATTTT	CASSLLRPAGNTIYF
-	TRBV10-3	-	TRBJ1-2	TGTGCCATCAGTGAGTCTCGCGAGGGGCAAGAGTATGGCTACACCTTC	CAISESREGQEYGYTF
-	TRBV28	-	TRBJ2-7	TGTGCCAGCAGTTTCAGGGGAACCTACGAGCAGTACTTC	CASSFRGTYEQYF
-	TRBV29-1	once	TRBJ2-3	TGCAGCGTTGTTACTCAAGCAGATACGCAGTATTTT	CSVVTQADTQYF
-	TRBV4-3	-	TRBJ2-2	TGCGCCAGCAGCCAAGATGGGGGTTCGGCCGGGGAGCTGTTTTTT	CASSQDGGSAGELFF
-	TRBV30	-	TRBJ2-2	TGTGCCTGGTTCCGGGGGACCGGGGAGCTGTTTTTT	CAWFRGTGELFF
-	TRBV9	-	TRBJ2-3	TGTGCCAGCAGCGTCCTTACCACAGATACGCAGTATTTT	CASSVLTTDTQYF
TRBD1	TRBV5-1	-	TRBJ1-1	TGCGCCAGCAGACTGGGACAGGGCAACACTGAAGCTTTCTTT	CASRLGQGNTEAFF
-	TRBV7-9	-	TRBJ2-1	TGTGCCAGCAGCTCTTACCACAATGAGCAGTTCTTC	CASSSYHNEQFF
TRBD2	TRBV10-3	-	TRBJ2-7	TGTGCCATCAGGGAGGGGACTAGCGGACTGACTTACGAGCAGTACTTC	CAIREGTSGLTYEQYF
TRBD2	TRBV13	few	TRBJ2-3	TGTGCCAGCAGCTTAAGGTCTAGCGGTAGCACAGATACGCAGTATTTT	CASSLRSSGSTDTQYF
TRBD1	TRBV5-1	-	TRBJ1-1	TGCGCCAGCAGCACAGGGGGCAACACTGAAGCTTTCTTT	CASSTGGNTEAFF
TRBD1	TRBV27	-	TRBJ1-2	TGTGCCAGCAGTGGGGGGACCGGGACAGGGGATGGCTACACCTTC	CASSGGTGTGDGYTF
TRBD1	TRBV27	-	TRBJ2-1	TGTGCCAGCAGTTTGCTCTGGGACAGGGTGGCCAATGAGCAGTTCTTC	CASSLLWDRVANEQFF
-	TRBV4-3	once	TRBJ2-3	TGCGCCAGCAGCCAACTAAAGGGAGATACGCAGTATTTT	CASSQLKGDTQYF
-	TRBV27	-	TRBJ1-1	TGTGTCAGCAGAGGGGGGATTGAAGCTTTCTTT	CVSRGGIEAFF
-	TRBV4-1	-	TRBJ1-2	TGCGCCAGCAGCCAAGATCCCCGGGAATCCCCCGGCTTTGGCTACACCTTC	CASSQDPRESPGFGYTF